The rows below give T cell receptor beta chains drawn from one sample of a study of CD8 T cells in Susac syndrome. From the immunoSEQ multiplex PCR reads, TCRdb called clonotypes with MiXCR, one entry per CDR3 protein. The sample includes some 190,000 distinct CDR3 sequences, approximately 94% of them seen just once. The specimen sequenced was CD4+ T cells from PBMCs. These receptors were taken from a human donor with Susac syndrome. Each CDR3 is given with its conserved first and last residue. Each record gives: J gene, CDR3 length, V gene, D gene, clone size, CDR3 protein, CDR3 DNA. A D gene is named only where the DNA matches it firmly. Not all rows give a size; the values are once, few, many and, for expanded clones, a class.

TRBJ1-2 13 TRBV29-1 TRBD1 . CSVRTGATFGYTF TGCAGCGTCCGGACAGGGGCGACTTTCGGCTACACCTTC
TRBJ2-5 13 TRBV30 . . CAWRAGGEETQYF TGTGCCTGGAGGGCAGGGGGGGAAGAGACCCAGTACTTC
TRBJ1-3 14 TRBV11-2 . few CASSFQGTGNTIYF TGTGCCAGCAGCTTTCAGGGAACTGGAAACACCATATATTTT
TRBJ2-7 13 TRBV25-1 . . CASSRGLSYEQYF TGTGCCAGCAGTCGGGGCCTCTCCTACGAGCAGTACTTC
TRBJ1-2 16 TRBV5-1 . . CASSPSATWDYYGYTF TGCGCCAGCAGCCCCTCGGCCACCTGGGATTACTATGGCTACACCTTC
TRBJ1-2 13 TRBV20-1 TRBD1 . CSALGQVNYGYTF TGCAGTGCTTTGGGACAGGTCAACTATGGCTACACCTTC
TRBJ1-4 14 TRBV25-1 . . CASSAGRLNEKLFF TGTGCCAGCAGTGCGGGGCGGTTGAATGAAAAACTGTTTTTT
TRBJ1-1 14 TRBV20-1 TRBD1 . CSARGQGTNTEAFF TGCAGTGCTAGGGGACAGGGGACGAACACTGAAGCTTTCTTT
TRBJ1-6 14 TRBV5-1 . . CASSLALDGSPLHF TGCGCCAGCAGCTTGGCCTTGGACGGATCACCCCTCCACTTT
TRBJ2-6 14 TRBV19 . . CASSEGSGANVLTF TGTGCCAGTAGCGAGGGCTCTGGGGCCAACGTCCTGACTTTC
TRBJ1-4 13 TRBV29-1 . . CSVGQSGNEKLFF TGCAGCGTTGGACAGTCAGGGAATGAAAAACTGTTTTTT
TRBJ2-2 16 TRBV20-1 TRBD1 . CSARRLSGTGSGELFF TGCAGTGCTAGGCGACTATCCGGGACAGGGTCCGGGGAGCTGTTTTTT
TRBJ2-7 15 TRBV7-9 . . CASSSGAVGAYEQYF TGTGCCAGCAGCTCGGGGGCGGTTGGGGCCTACGAGCAGTACTTC
TRBJ1-2 14 TRBV20-1 . . CSAVTQGFNYGYTF TGCAGTGCAGTAACACAGGGCTTTAACTATGGCTACACCTTC
TRBJ1-2 15 TRBV29-1 . once CSVDQSASLGAGYTF TGCAGCGTTGATCAGTCAGCCTCGTTGGGGGCTGGCTACACCTTC
TRBJ1-5 16 TRBV19 TRBD1 . CASTLGQGNNNQPQHF TGTGCCAGTACTCTAGGACAGGGTAATAACAATCAGCCCCAGCATTTT
TRBJ1-2 14 TRBV6-5 . . CASSYPDTHYGYTF TGTGCCAGCAGTTACCCCGACACGCACTATGGCTACACCTTC
TRBJ2-4 15 TRBV11-2 . . CASSLGGGRLNIQYF TGTGCCAGCAGCTTAGGTGGGGGGAGATTGAACATTCAGTACTTC
TRBJ1-1 15 TRBV5-6 TRBD1 . CASSQLDRAPAEAFF TGTGCCAGCAGCCAGCTGGACAGGGCTCCGGCTGAAGCTTTCTTT
TRBJ2-1 16 TRBV5-1 TRBD1 . CASAPGQGSSYNEQFF TGCGCCAGCGCGCCCGGACAGGGTAGCTCCTACAATGAGCAGTTCTTC
TRBJ2-7 15 TRBV15 . . CATSTRGGTWDEQYF TGTGCCACCAGCACGCGGGGTGGAACTTGGGACGAGCAGTACTTC
TRBJ1-6 15 TRBV5-1 TRBD1 . CASSFMTGDNSPLHF TGCGCCAGCAGCTTTATGACAGGGGATAATTCACCCCTCCACTTT
TRBJ2-1 17 TRBV7-2 . . CASSPRGRGEGHNEQFF TGTGCCAGCAGCCCTAGAGGGCGGGGAGAGGGGCACAATGAGCAGTTCTTC
TRBJ2-1 11 TRBV19 . . CASRIRGEQFF TGTGCCAGTAGGATCCGGGGTGAGCAGTTCTTC
TRBJ1-1 14 TRBV5-1 . . CASSNLGGDTEAFF TGCGCCAGCAGCAACCTTGGGGGGGACACTGAAGCTTTCTTT
TRBJ1-1 18 TRBV6-1 . . CASRTHEFPGHLNTEAFF TGTGCCAGCAGGACCCATGAATTCCCGGGACACTTGAACACTGAAGCTTTCTTT
TRBJ2-7 15 TRBV14 . . CASSPLVRLPYEQYF TGTGCCAGCAGCCCCCTAGTTCGACTACCTTACGAGCAGTACTTC
TRBJ2-1 16 TRBV24-1 TRBD1 . CATSDRTGRPYNEQFF TGTGCCACCAGTGACCGGACAGGTCGTCCCTACAATGAGCAGTTCTTC
TRBJ1-5 16 TRBV20-1 . . CSAPLPSGVGNQPQHF TGCAGTGCTCCCCTCCCCTCAGGGGTGGGTAATCAGCCCCAGCATTTT
TRBJ1-2 13 TRBV5-6 TRBD1 . CASAIGQGYGYTF TGTGCCAGCGCTATTGGACAGGGCTATGGCTACACCTTC
TRBJ1-3 12 TRBV6-1 . . CASGSFGNTIYF TGTGCCAGCGGAAGCTTTGGAAACACCATATATTTT
TRBJ1-1 15 TRBV27 . . CASQGPGTLNTEAFF TGTGCCAGCCAGGGCCCCGGGACGCTTAACACTGAAGCTTTCTTT
TRBJ1-6 13 TRBV30 . . CAWMSGLDSPLHF TGTGCCTGGATGTCGGGTCTCGATTCACCCCTCCACTTT
TRBJ2-6 15 TRBV20-1 . . CSARDTFSGANVLTF TGCAGTGCTAGAGACACCTTCTCTGGGGCCAACGTCCTGACTTTC
TRBJ1-2 14 TRBV20-1 TRBD1 . CSAREQGGPVGYTF TGCAGTGCTAGAGAGCAGGGGGGGCCCGTAGGCTACACCTTC
TRBJ2-4 12 TRBV30 . . CAWSVLENIQYF TGTGCCTGGAGTGTACTGGAAAACATTCAGTACTTC
TRBJ2-7 17 TRBV11-2 . . CASSLGWGRGSYYEQYF TGTGCCAGCAGCTTAGGGTGGGGACGGGGGAGCTACTACGAGCAGTACTTC
TRBJ1-1 12 TRBV30 . . CAWSVSRIEAFF TGTGCCTGGAGTGTTTCCCGCATTGAAGCTTTCTTT
TRBJ2-7 13 TRBV29-1 . . CSVGGTDHYEQYF TGCAGCGTTGGGGGGACGGATCATTACGAGCAGTACTTC